This T cell receptor beta chain was recovered during a study of shared clonotypes between healthy human individuals. The overall study: A donor's plate count was three for CD4 naive and three for CD4 memory; CD8 naive had two and CD8 memory one.

In the case of this clone: Its antigen is as yet unknown.

The naive CD8 fraction comprised CD45RO-negative cells positively selected for CCR7 and excluded terminally differentiated effector memory CD45RA+ cells. None of the donors, who were healthy HIV-negative adults, had recently had acute infections or vaccinations. The CDR3 spans 13 residues. Trimming stripped 4 bases from V and 2 bases from J, with 8 bases between. Looked up from germline, CDR1 is SEHNR and CDR2 is FQNEAQ (reference sequence). Method: immunoSEQ multiplex PCR; TCRdb's copy keeps in-frame clones and lacks some. The sample has about 580,000 clones; more than 95% are singletons. Findings of the study overall: Clonotypes not shared had lower generation probabilities than those common to all four donors. The study sampled only blood, and tissue repertoires likely differ.

The sequenced material came from naive CD8+ T cells sorted from blood. This receptor was identified in a man aged 30 to 39 in good health. The V call is TRBV7-9, the J call TRBJ2-5; no clear D. The CDR3 bases are TGTGCCAGCAGCTCCCCCCTACAAGAGACCCAGTACTTC. Translated, it gives CASSSPLQETQYF.